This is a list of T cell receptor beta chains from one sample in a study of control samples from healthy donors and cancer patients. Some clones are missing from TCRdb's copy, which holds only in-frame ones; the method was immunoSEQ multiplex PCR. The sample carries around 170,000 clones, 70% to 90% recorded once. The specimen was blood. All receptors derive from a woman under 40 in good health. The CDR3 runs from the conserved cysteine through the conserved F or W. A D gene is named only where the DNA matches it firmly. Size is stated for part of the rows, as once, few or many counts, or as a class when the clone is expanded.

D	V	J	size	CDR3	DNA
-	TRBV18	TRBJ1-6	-	CASSPEIGLPDSPLHF	TGTGCCAGCTCACCCGAAATAGGGTTGCCCGATTCACCCCTCCACTTT
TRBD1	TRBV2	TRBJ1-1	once	CASGGQGAGEAFF	TGTGCCAGCGGGGGACAGGGGGCGGGAGAAGCTTTCTTT
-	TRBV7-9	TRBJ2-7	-	CASSSGTFPYEQYF	TGTGCCAGCAGCTCGGGGACTTTTCCCTACGAGCAGTACTTC
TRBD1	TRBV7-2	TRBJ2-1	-	CASSSRTGANNEQFF	TGTGCCAGCAGCTCTCGGACAGGTGCCAACAATGAGCAGTTCTTC
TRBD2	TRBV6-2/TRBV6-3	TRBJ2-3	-	CASSFGLAVGDTQYF	TGTGCCAGCAGTTTCGGACTAGCGGTTGGAGATACGCAGTATTTT
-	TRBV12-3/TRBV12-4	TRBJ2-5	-	CATCRLLQETQYF	TGTGCCACCTGCCGACTCCTTCAAGAGACCCAGTACTTC
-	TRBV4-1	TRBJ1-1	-	CASSQGLQGLNTEAFF	TGCGCCAGCAGCCAAGGATTGCAGGGACTAAACACTGAAGCTTTCTTT
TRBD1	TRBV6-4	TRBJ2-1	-	CASSSDRASNEQFF	TGTGCCAGCAGTTCGGACAGGGCGTCAAATGAGCAGTTCTTC
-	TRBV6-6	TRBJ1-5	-	CASSPTGINQPQHF	TGTGCCAGCAGCCCAACAGGGATCAATCAGCCCCAGCATTTT
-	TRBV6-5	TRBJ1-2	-	CASSPRVLVGYTF	TGTGCCAGCAGCCCACGAGTGCTGGTTGGCTACACCTTC
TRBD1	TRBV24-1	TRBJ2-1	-	CATSDSRDRGSLIHNEQFF	TGTGCCACCAGTGATTCCCGGGACAGGGGGTCACTTATTCACAATGAGCAGTTCTTC
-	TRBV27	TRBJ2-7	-	CASSLGNAAYEQYF	TGTGCCAGCAGCCTCGGTAACGCAGCCTACGAGCAGTACTTC
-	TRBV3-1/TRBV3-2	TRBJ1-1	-	CASSPWGGRAEAFF	TGTGCCAGCAGCCCTTGGGGGGGACGAGCGGAAGCTTTCTTT
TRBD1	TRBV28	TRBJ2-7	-	CASSFGTGVSYEQYF	TGTGCCAGCAGTTTTGGGACAGGGGTCTCCTACGAGCAGTACTTC
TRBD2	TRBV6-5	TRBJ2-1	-	CASSYRASGFNEQFF	TGTGCCAGCAGTTACAGGGCTAGCGGATTCAATGAGCAGTTCTTC
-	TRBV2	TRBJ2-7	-	CASSGDRIYEQYF	TGTGCCAGCAGTGGAGACAGGATCTACGAGCAGTACTTC